A selection of T cell receptor beta chains follows, all from one sample in a study of blood T cell repertoires in COVID-19. The table came from immunoSEQ multiplex PCR; TCRdb's copy has only in-frame clones and leaves some out. The data show around 150,000 clones, less than 85% seen once. Sequencing was carried out using peripheral blood. The receptor source for this set is a human donor in a cohort sampled during active COVID-19. The CDR3 runs from the conserved cysteine through the conserved F or W. The D gene is left open where the match is weak. Size is omitted from some rows. Given values are once, few, many or a class for expanded clones.

TGTGCCAGTAGTATTGGCGGGACAGGGGGCGACGAGCAGTACTTC CASSIGGTGGDEQYF TRBJ2-7 TRBD1 TRBV19 NA
TGTGCCAGCAGCTTAGGCGGTAGCGGGGGCCTAGAGGATACGCAGTATTTT CASSLGGSGGLEDTQYF TRBJ2-3 TRBD2 TRBV11-3 NA
TGTGCCAGCAGCCAAGATCTGGGGACAGGGGGCCACTATGGCTACACCTTC CASSQDLGTGGHYGYTF TRBJ1-2 TRBD1 TRBV14 NA
TGTGCCAGCAGCCCAGGACAGGCCCGCACAGATACGCAGTATTTT CASSPGQARTDTQYF TRBJ2-3 TRBD1 TRBV5-6 NA
TGTGCCAGCAGCCGGGACACGAGCTCCTACGAGCAGTACTTC CASSRDTSSYEQYF TRBJ2-7 NA TRBV14 NA
TGTGCCAGCAGCCCCTTAGCGGGGAGGAATGAGCAGTTCTTC CASSPLAGRNEQFF TRBJ2-1 TRBD2 TRBV7-3 NA
TGTGCCAGCAGCTTAGTTGGGCCGGGACTACCCTACGAGCAGTACTTC CASSLVGPGLPYEQYF TRBJ2-7 TRBD2 TRBV7-2 NA
TGTGCCAGCAGCATGGGGGCTTCATGGGGGGATGAGCAGTTCTTC CASSMGASWGDEQFF TRBJ2-1 NA TRBV5-8 NA
TGTGCCAGCAGAGTAGACAGGAGCTCCTACAATGAGCAGTTCTTC CASRVDRSSYNEQFF TRBJ2-1 NA TRBV2 NA
TGTGCCAGCTCACCAGGGGGCCAACTGTTTTTT CASSPGGQLFF TRBJ1-4 NA TRBV18 NA
TGCAGCGTACCTAGCGGGTCTCGCACAGATACGCAGTATTTT CSVPSGSRTDTQYF TRBJ2-3 TRBD2 TRBV29-1 NA
TGTGCCAGCAGCTTAGGAGCTTCTGGAAACACCATATATTTT CASSLGASGNTIYF TRBJ1-3 NA TRBV7-8 few
TGTGCCAGCAGCCCAAGCTTGGGAAACACCATATATTTT CASSPSLGNTIYF TRBJ1-3 NA TRBV7-2 NA
TGTGCCAGCAGTTACTCTAGTAATCAGCCCCAGCATTTT CASSYSSNQPQHF TRBJ1-5 NA TRBV6-6 NA
TGTGCCAGCAGCCAACTGGGAAACACCATATATTTT CASSQLGNTIYF TRBJ1-3 NA TRBV14 NA
TGTGCCACCAGTGATTTAGGGGGTAACGGCTACACCTTC CATSDLGGNGYTF TRBJ1-2 NA TRBV24-1 NA
TGTGCCAGCAGCCCCCTTAGGACAGGGACCGGGGAGCTGTTTTTT CASSPLRTGTGELFF TRBJ2-2 TRBD1 TRBV11-2 NA
TGTGCCAGCAGTTATTTCGGGGGGGACTATGGCTACACCTTC CASSYFGGDYGYTF TRBJ1-2 NA TRBV6-5 NA
TGTGCCAGCAGCTCCACTCGGGGGGGCTTTGAGACCCAGTACTTC CASSSTRGGFETQYF TRBJ2-5 TRBD2 TRBV27 NA
TGCGCCAGCAGCCAAGCCCCAGGGGGAGATACGCAGTATTTT CASSQAPGGDTQYF TRBJ2-3 TRBD1 TRBV4-3 few
TGTGCCAGCAGCTTGGTTGGGGGCGGGGGTCCCACAGATACGCAGTATTTT CASSLVGGGGPTDTQYF TRBJ2-3 NA TRBV5-8 NA
TGTGCCAGCAAGGGAGGACAGGAGTCTACGCAGCAGTACTTC CASKGGQESTQQYF TRBJ2-7 NA TRBV28 NA
TGCGCCAGCAGCTTGGAGGGACAGCGGTTTGAGACCCAGTACTTC CASSLEGQRFETQYF TRBJ2-5 TRBD1 TRBV5-1 NA
TGTGCCAGTAGTATGGGAAGGGGACTAGCAGAATCGGAGACCCAGTACTTC CASSMGRGLAESETQYF TRBJ2-5 TRBD2 TRBV19 NA
TGTGCCAGCAGCCTAAGGCGGGGGGGGACACACCGAGGGGAGCTGTTTTTT CASSLRRGGTHRGELFF TRBJ2-2 TRBD2 TRBV3-1/TRBV3-2 NA
TGTGCCAGCAGTTCCGCCGGGACAGGGAATGAAAAACTGTTTTTT CASSSAGTGNEKLFF TRBJ1-4 TRBD1 TRBV28 NA
TGCGCCAGCAGCGTGGGACAGGGGGCCATCACTGAAGCTTTCTTT CASSVGQGAITEAFF TRBJ1-1 TRBD1 TRBV5-1 NA
TGTGCCAGCTCACCACAAGAACAGGCTAACTATGGCTACACCTTC CASSPQEQANYGYTF TRBJ1-2 NA TRBV18 NA
TGTGCCACCAGTGACCTGACAGGGAACACCGGGGAGCTGTTTTTT CATSDLTGNTGELFF TRBJ2-2 NA TRBV24-1 NA
TGTGCCAGCAGCCAAGACCTACGGGGAAGCGGGCAGTTCTTC CASSQDLRGSGQFF TRBJ2-1 NA TRBV3-1/TRBV3-2 few
TGTGCCAGCAGTACAGGGGCCAGCTATGGCTACACCTTC CASSTGASYGYTF TRBJ1-2 TRBD1 TRBV28 NA
TGCGCCAGCAGCTTGGATGTAGCGGGGGGGCTGAATACGCAGTATTTT CASSLDVAGGLNTQYF TRBJ2-3 TRBD2 TRBV5-1 NA
TGCGCCAGCAGCTTTACGGGACAGGGGCTCACCGGGGAGCTGTTTTTT CASSFTGQGLTGELFF TRBJ2-2 TRBD1 TRBV5-1 NA
TGTGCCATCGCTATCCTGGGGAGAAGCTACGAGCAGTACTTC CAIAILGRSYEQYF TRBJ2-7 NA TRBV21-1 NA
TGTGCCTCGACGACGGGAATGAACACTGAAGCTTTCTTT CASTTGMNTEAFF TRBJ1-1 NA TRBV10-3 NA
TGTGCCAGCAGCCGACAGGGGGTGACAGATACGCAGTATTTT CASSRQGVTDTQYF TRBJ2-3 TRBD1 TRBV5-4 NA
TGTGCCAGTAGTATAGGTGGGGCGAACACTGAAGCTTTCTTT CASSIGGANTEAFF TRBJ1-1 NA TRBV19 NA